Below, 31 T cell receptor beta chains from the same sample are listed, as sequenced in a study of a mutant IDH1 vaccine in newly diagnosed glioma. Here immunoSEQ multiplex PCR was the method, and the copy in TCRdb shows in-frame clones only, minus some. This sample yields about 39,000 clones, of which 75% to 85% are seen a single time; roughly 15% belongs to the top ten. This sample's time point: week 11, during vaccination. Topical imiquimod was applied with each vaccine dose, which held 300 ug of mutant IDH1 20-mer peptide. Their antigens remain unidentified. Here the sequenced sample was peripheral blood mononuclear cells (PBMCs), taken from a glioma patient whose treatment included an IDH1 peptide vaccine. All receptors come from a woman younger than 45 with glioma. Some clones in this sample may be carry-over from other donors' samples.

This clone has just a few counts. The chain is built from TRBV7-9 and TRBJ1-1; 7 bases fit TRBD1. The length of the CDR3 is 14 residues. After removal of 5 bases from V and 7 bases from J, the junction contained 10 bases not matched to a gene. Looked up from germline, CDR1 is SEHNR and CDR2 is FQNEAQ (reference sequence). The CDR3 sequence is CASSPGRGRFEAFF. The CDR3 DNA reads as TGTGCCAGCAGCCCAGGAAGGGGGCGATTTGAAGCTTTCTTT.

The gene calls are TRBV5-6 and TRBJ2-1; D is ambiguous. Germline CDR1 is SGHDT and CDR2 is YYEEEE. Trimming left V 0 bases short and J 4 bases short, with 5 bases between. This CDR3 region has 13 residues. DNA for the CDR3: TGTGCCAGCAGCTTGGGAGGTTACAATGAGCAGTTCTTC. Protein sequence: CASSLGGYNEQFF.

The rearrangement joins TRBV20-1 to TRBJ2-3; the D is unclear. The V end was cut by 3 bases, the J end by 6 bases, with 7 bases between. CDR1 and CDR2 (germline): DFQATT, SNEGSKA (reference sequence). The CDR3 totals 11 residues. The CDR3 protein is CSASWVDTQYF. CDR3 nucleotides: TGCAGTGCTAGTTGGGTTGATACGCAGTATTTT.

The genes are TRBV5-4 and TRBJ2-5; unclear D gene. Germline V gene sequence: CDR1 SGHNT, CDR2 YYREEE (reference sequence). CDR3 length: 13 residues. The V and J ends lost 1 base and 0 bases respectively, with 4 bases between them. The CDR3 bases are TGTGCCAGCAGCTTGACATACCAAGAGACCCAGTACTTC. Its translation: CASSLTYQETQYF.

V usage is TRBV19 and J usage is TRBJ2-7, with D unresolved. Germline values: CDR1 LNHDA, CDR2 SQIVND (reference sequence). This CDR3 region has 15 residues. V was cut by 1 base and J by 0 bases, with 10 bases left in between. CDR3 coding DNA: TGTGCCAGTAGTATAGTTGCGGAGACCTCCTACGAGCAGTACTTC. It encodes CASSIVAETSYEQYF.

V gene TRBV5-4 combines with J gene TRBJ1-1, with D uncertain. The germline V gene has CDR1 SGHNT and CDR2 YYREEE (reference sequence). The CDR3 contains 15 residues. Trimming shortened V by 4 bases and J by 1 base, and 14 bases separated the two germline ends. CDR3 in DNA: TGTGCCAGCAGCCGACATGACGGGAAGAACACTGAAGCTTTCTTT. It is translated as CASSRHDGKNTEAFF.

V is TRBV2 and J is TRBJ2-7, with TRBD1 matching 7 bases. The germline V gene encodes CDR1 SNHLY and CDR2 FYNNEI. This CDR3 has 12 residues. The J segment lost 6 bases and the V segment lost 4 bases, leaving 3 bases of the junction unmatched. The CDR3 reads CASSGQGVEQYF. The CDR3 coding sequence is TGTGCCAGCAGTGGACAGGGTGTCGAGCAGTACTTC.

This clone occurred once. The chain combines TRBV19 with TRBJ2-7; perhaps TRBD2 as D (5 bases). V was pared by 5 bases and J by 3 bases, with 17 bases between. From germline, CDR1 is LNHDA and CDR2 SQIVND (reference sequence). The CDR3 has 15 amino acids. Written as DNA, the CDR3 is TGTGCCAGTAGTGAGCGGACCGTCTGGGGCTACGAGCAGTACTTC. It translates to CASSERTVWGYEQYF.

This clone was picked up a small number of times. The CDR3 reads CASSPISYNEQFF. The CDR3 DNA follows: TGTGCCAGCAGCCCCATTAGCTACAATGAGCAGTTCTTC. V is TRBV5-4 and J is TRBJ2-1; no clear D gene. Germline assignment: CDR1 SGHNT and CDR2 YYREEE (reference sequence). The V and J ends lost 4 bases and 3 bases respectively, with 8 bases between them. This CDR3 comprises 13 residues.

V and J are TRBV19 and TRBJ2-2; 7 nucleotides agree with TRBD2. This CDR3 is built from 20 residues. Unmatched junction bases numbered 18, after V lost 2 bases and J lost 3 bases. Germline CDR1 reads LNHDA; CDR2 reads SQIVND (reference sequence). The chain's CDR3 is CASSITLPPRRERDTGELFF. The CDR3 DNA follows: TGTGCCAGTAGTATAACTCTCCCCCCTCGGCGGGAGAGAGACACCGGGGAGCTGTTTTTT.

The chain's CDR3 is CASSYFAGTGGEKLFF. DNA of the CDR3: TGTGCCAGCAGTTACTTCGCCGGGACAGGAGGTGAAAAACTGTTTTTT. This chain links TRBV6-5 with TRBJ1-4, with 8 bases identical to TRBD1. CDR1 and CDR2 (germline): MNHEY, SVGAGI. V trimming: 1 base; J trimming: 7 bases; junction bases outside the gene matches: 8. The CDR3 length is 16 residues.

The chain links TRBV6-1 to TRBJ1-1; 10 nucleotides match TRBD1. Germline CDR1 is MNHNS and CDR2 is SASEGT. Trimming removed 4 bases from V and 5 bases from J; junction bases left unmatched: 10. The CDR3 runs 16 residues. CDR3 amino acids: CASSGLETGGRTEAFF. The CDR3 nucleotides are TGTGCCAGCAGTGGCCTTGAGACAGGGGGCAGGACTGAAGCTTTCTTT.

The chain carries TRBV7-8 and TRBJ1-1; D unclear. The V end lost 1 base, the J end lost 5 bases, and 17 bases lay between the germline ends. The CDR3 sequence is 16 residues long. Germline CDR1 and CDR2: SGHVS and FQNEAQ. The CDR3 protein is CASSLERNLRGTEAFF. In nucleotides, the CDR3 is TGTGCCAGCAGCTTAGAACGGAATTTGAGAGGGACTGAAGCTTTCTTT.

This clone was seen a handful of times. The V call is TRBV5-6, the J call TRBJ1-1; TRBD1 might be the D (6 bases). Per germline, CDR1 SGHDT and CDR2 YYEEEE. The CDR3 spans 15 residues. V shed 0 bases and J shed 1 base, with 10 bases lying between them. The CDR3 DNA reads as TGTGCCAGCAGCTTGGAGACAGGACAGAACACTGAAGCTTTCTTT. Translation gives CASSLETGQNTEAFF.

This clone was detected a few times. The J gene is TRBJ1-1, the V gene TRBV29-1; the D is unclear. The CDR3 spans 12 residues. Looked up from germline, CDR1 is SQVTM and CDR2 is ANQGSEA. V gave up 6 bases and J gave up 6 bases, with 14 bases separating them. In nucleotides, the CDR3 is TGCAGCGTCCCGATTAGGGCAGCTGAAGCTTTCTTT. This gives the protein CSVPIRAAEAFF. Full variable domain (outside the CDR3, taken from reference TRBV29-1 and TRBJ1-1): SAVISQKPSRDICQRGTSLTIQCQVDSQVTMMFWYRQQPGQSLTLIATANQGSEATYESGFVIDKFPISRPNLTFSTLTVSNMSPEDSSIYLCSVPIRAAEAFFGQGTRLTVV.

This sequence joins TRBV5-4 and TRBJ1-3, with TRBD1 identical over 11 bases. The V gene's germline CDR1 is SGHNT and CDR2 YYREEE (reference sequence). J lost 6 bases, V lost 4 bases, and 9 bases had no gene match. This CDR3 is 16 amino acids long. The CDR3 region is CASSPAGTGGANTIYF. The CDR3 nucleotides read TGTGCCAGCAGCCCAGCCGGGACAGGGGGAGCAAACACCATATATTTT. The entire variable domain, with the rest obtained from reference TRBV5-4 and TRBJ1-3, is as follows: ETGVTQSPTHLIKTRGQQVTLRCSSQSGHNTVSWYQQALGQGPQFIFQYYREEENGRGNFPPRFSGLQFPNYSSELNVNALELDDSALYLCASSPAGTGGANTIYFGEGSWLTVV.

V is TRBV28 and J is TRBJ1-5, with TRBD1 matching 12 bases. V trimming: 6 bases; J trimming: 2 bases; junction bases outside the gene matches: 2. The CDR3 runs 15 residues. Germline values: CDR1 MDHEN, CDR2 SYDVKM. The CDR3 coding sequence is TGTGCCAGCAGGGGACAGGGGGCAGGCAATCAGCCCCAGCATTTT. Its protein is CASRGQGAGNQPQHF.

As for this clone: The junction departs from the called germline gene at one end, perhaps through a read error. This rearrangement joins TRBV4-1 to TRBJ2-1; 9 bases map to TRBD2. The CDR3 has 13 residues. Germline V lookup: CDR1 MGHRA, CDR2 YSYEKL. In DNA form, the CDR3 reads TGCGCCAGCAGCCAAGAAGAGGGAGGACTAGCGATCTTC. Its protein is CASSQEEGGLAIF.

On this clone: A read error may account for a junction end that differs from germline. This chain uses TRBV6-5 with TRBJ2-2; TRBD1 agrees at 8 bases. Looked up from germline, CDR1 is MNHEY and CDR2 is SVGAGI. CDR3 size: 16 residues. The DNA of the CDR3 is TGTGCCAGCAGCTACTGGACAGGGACGGGCACCGGGGAGCTGTTTTTT. Translated, it gives CASSYWTGTGTGELFF.

The rearrangement uses TRBV28 and TRBJ1-1; perhaps TRBD1 as D (5 bases). Trimming removed 6 bases at V and 1 base at J, with 12 bases between. Germline CDR1 MDHEN, CDR2 SYDVKM. The CDR3 runs 14 residues. The CDR3 spells CASRLGTGNTEAFF. CDR3 nucleotide sequence: TGTGCCAGCAGGCTGGGAACAGGGAACACTGAAGCTTTCTTT.

The chain employs TRBV11-2 and TRBJ2-1, with TRBD2 matching over 15 bases. The V gene's germline CDR1 is SGHAT and CDR2 FQNNGV. The CDR3 consists of 15 residues. J was trimmed by 10 bases and V by 4 bases; bases with no gene match: 5. The CDR3 loop is CASSSGTSGRLEQFF. In DNA form, the CDR3 reads TGTGCCAGCAGCTCCGGGACTAGCGGGAGGTTGGAGCAGTTCTTC. The whole variable domain, filled in from reference TRBV11-2 and TRBJ2-1, reads EAGVAQSPRYKIIEKRQSVAFWCNPISGHATLYWYQQILGQGPKLLIQFQNNGVVDDSQLPKDRFSAERLKGVDSTLKIQPAKLEDSAVYLCASSSGTSGRLEQFFGPGTRLTVL.

The chain carries TRBV10-3 and TRBJ1-3; D not resolved. V gave up 0 bases and J gave up 3 bases, with 9 bases separating them. CDR3 length: 15 residues. CDR1 is ENHRY, CDR2 SYGVKD, per germline. CDR3 protein: CAISESIPRGNTIYF. The CDR3 DNA is TGTGCCATCAGTGAGTCGATACCCCGTGGAAACACCATATATTTT.

V is TRBV19 and J is TRBJ1-2, with D possibly being TRBD1 (6 bases). The CDR3 is 15 amino acids. Germline CDR1 LNHDA, CDR2 SQIVND (reference sequence). Trimming pared 2 bases from V and 6 bases from J, leaving 16 bases between. The CDR3 sequence: CASSIPSAGEHGYTF. In DNA form, the CDR3 reads TGTGCCAGTAGTATACCCTCGGCAGGGGAGCATGGCTACACCTTC.

The chain combines TRBV6-5 with TRBJ1-2, with unresolved D. Trimming stripped 0 bases from V and 5 bases from J, with 10 bases between. The CDR3 runs to 14 residues. Germline CDR1 is MNHEY and CDR2 is SVGAGI. DNA for the CDR3: TGTGCCAGCAGTTACTCGTCGCGGTGGTATGGCTACACCTTC. This sequence encodes CASSYSSRWYGYTF.

This chain links TRBV18 with TRBJ2-7; D possibly corresponds to TRBD1 (6 bases). Germline CDR1 KGHSH, CDR2 LQKENI. The V and J ends lost 4 bases and 5 bases respectively, with 15 bases between them. This CDR3 has 14 residues. As DNA, the CDR3 is TGTGCCAGCTCACTGGACAGCTCCGTGAACGAGCAGTACTTC. Encoded protein: CASSLDSSVNEQYF.

The chain carries TRBV7-8 and TRBJ2-7, with D possibly matching TRBD2 (6 bases). The CDR3 extends over 12 amino acids. Germline assignment: CDR1 SGHVS and CDR2 FQNEAQ. Trimming took 1 base from V and 12 from J, leaving 13 bases between them. CDR3 bases: TGTGCCAGCAGCTTAGGTAGCGGCGCAGCGTACTTC. It yields the protein CASSLGSGAAYF.

Sample share makes this clone medium-sized. The chain carries TRBV19 and TRBJ1-1, with 8 bases that match TRBD1. CDR1 is LNHDA and CDR2 is SQIVND in the germline V gene (reference sequence). J was trimmed by 2 bases and V by 6 bases; bases with no gene match: 14. This CDR3 region has 17 residues. DNA for the CDR3: TGTGCCAGTAGCCCCCCGGACAGGGCAATGTCTAACACTGAAGCTTTCTTT. Protein product: CASSPPDRAMSNTEAFF.

As for this clone: An end of the junction does not agree with germline; a read error may underlie this. The rearrangement uses TRBV6-5 and TRBJ2-1; D not certain. There are 14 residues in the CDR3. Germline V gene sequence: CDR1 MNHEY, CDR2 SVGAGI. The chain's CDR3 is CASSYSNSFNEQFF. In nucleotides, the CDR3 is TGTGCCAGCAGTTACTCGAACTCCTTCAATGAGCAGTTCTTC.

This rearrangement joins TRBV13 to TRBJ1-1; 10 bases align to TRBD1. CDR1 is PRHDT and CDR2 is FYEKMQ in the germline V gene (reference sequence). Trimming cost V 3 bases and J 4 bases; bases outside gene matches: 2. This CDR3 is built from 14 residues. CDR3 in amino acids: CASSFGQGGTEAFF. CDR3 nucleotides: TGTGCCAGCAGCTTCGGACAGGGGGGCACTGAAGCTTTCTTT.

The CDR3: CASSLGTSGLNEQFF. The CDR3 bases are TGTGCCAGCAGTTTGGGGACTAGCGGGCTCAATGAGCAGTTCTTC. V usage is TRBV6-5 and J usage is TRBJ2-1; 12 nucleotides align to TRBD2. In germline, CDR1 is MNHEY, CDR2 SVGAGI. V lost 4 bases to trimming and J lost 6 bases; unmatched junction nucleotides: 4. The CDR3 totals 15 residues.

In this sample, this clone turned up a few times. The rearrangement joins TRBV10-2 to TRBJ2-7; 7 positions match TRBD2. The ends lost 5 bases at V and 4 bases at J; junction bases unmatched: 11. Germline lookup yields CDR1 WSHSY and CDR2 SAAADI. The CDR3 is 15 amino acids. CDR3 amino acids: CASSLQPSGGYEQYF. The CDR3 DNA reads TGCGCCAGCAGTTTACAACCTAGCGGAGGGTACGAGCAGTACTTC.